The rows below give T cell receptor beta chains drawn from one sample of a study of human T cells and chemical hapten exposure. TCRdb re-called the RACE reads with MiXCR, one entry per CDR3 protein. Among about 43,000 distinct CDR3 sequences, about 3.5% were seen once, and the ten largest hold about 6.7%. The input for sequencing was whole blood, taken in connection with sensitization to the hapten diphenylcyclopropenone (DPC). The receptors come from a man in his forties with alopecia areata. Some clones in this sample may be carry-over from other donors' samples. The CDR3 runs from the conserved cysteine through the conserved F or W. Fields, in order: V gene, clone size, J gene, D gene, CDR3 protein, CDR3 DNA. D genes are given only for firm matches. Each size is once, few, many, or a class for an expanded clone.

v_call: TRBV7-8; clone_size: many; j_call: TRBJ1-2; d_call: NA; cdr3_aa: CASSLGLKTQGRRGYTF; cdr3_nt: TGTGCCAGCAGCTTAGGGTTAAAGACGCAGGGACGACGTGGCTACACCTTC
v_call: TRBV19; clone_size: few; j_call: TRBJ1-5; d_call: TRBD1; cdr3_aa: CASSNRGGNQPQHF; cdr3_nt: TGTGCCAGTAGTAACAGGGGTGGCAATCAGCCCCAGCATTTT
v_call: TRBV5-1; clone_size: many; j_call: TRBJ2-7; d_call: TRBD1; cdr3_aa: CASSVDRVGNEQYF; cdr3_nt: TGCGCCAGCAGCGTGGACAGGGTCGGAAACGAGCAGTACTTC
v_call: TRBV28; clone_size: many; j_call: TRBJ2-7; d_call: TRBD2; cdr3_aa: CASSLLSSGRAAEQYF; cdr3_nt: TGTGCCAGCAGCCTTCTGTCTAGCGGGAGGGCCGCCGAGCAGTACTTC
v_call: TRBV30; clone_size: many; j_call: TRBJ1-6; d_call: NA; cdr3_aa: CAWSARGPNSPLHF; cdr3_nt: TGTGCCTGGAGTGCCCGGGGCCCTAATTCACCCCTCCACTTT
v_call: TRBV5-1; clone_size: many; j_call: TRBJ2-7; d_call: NA; cdr3_aa: CASSLWQGVGYEQYF; cdr3_nt: TGCGCCAGCAGCTTGTGGCAGGGCGTGGGTTACGAGCAGTACTTC
v_call: TRBV9; clone_size: many; j_call: TRBJ2-4; d_call: NA; cdr3_aa: CASSVGENKNIQYF; cdr3_nt: TGTGCCAGCAGCGTAGGGGAGAATAAAAACATTCAGTACTTC
v_call: TRBV14; clone_size: many; j_call: TRBJ2-7; d_call: TRBD2; cdr3_aa: CASSPLTSDGAWSLYEQYF; cdr3_nt: TGTGCCAGCAGCCCTCTAACTAGCGATGGAGCCTGGAGCCTTTACGAGCAGTACTTC
v_call: TRBV5-4; clone_size: few; j_call: TRBJ1-1; d_call: NA; cdr3_aa: CASSLPGRTEAFF; cdr3_nt: TGTGCCAGCAGCTTGCCTGGGCGGACTGAAGCTTTCTTT
v_call: TRBV9; clone_size: few; j_call: TRBJ1-1; d_call: NA; cdr3_aa: CASSPVPGAEAFF; cdr3_nt: TGTGCCAGCAGCCCCGTTCCCGGTGCTGAAGCTTTCTTT
v_call: TRBV19; clone_size: many; j_call: TRBJ2-7; d_call: NA; cdr3_aa: CASSISAGDYEQYF; cdr3_nt: TGTGCCAGTAGTATCTCGGCAGGGGACTACGAGCAGTACTTC